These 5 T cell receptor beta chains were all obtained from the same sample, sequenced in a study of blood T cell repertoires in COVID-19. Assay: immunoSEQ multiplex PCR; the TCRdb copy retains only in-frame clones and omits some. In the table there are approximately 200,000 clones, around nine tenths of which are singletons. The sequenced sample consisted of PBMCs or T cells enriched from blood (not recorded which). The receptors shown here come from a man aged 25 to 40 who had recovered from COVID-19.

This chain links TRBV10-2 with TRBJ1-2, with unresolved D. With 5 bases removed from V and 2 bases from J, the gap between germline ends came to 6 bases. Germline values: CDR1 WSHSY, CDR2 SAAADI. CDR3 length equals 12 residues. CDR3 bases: TGCGCCAGCAGTCCGTCGAACTATGGCTACACCTTC. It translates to CASSPSNYGYTF.

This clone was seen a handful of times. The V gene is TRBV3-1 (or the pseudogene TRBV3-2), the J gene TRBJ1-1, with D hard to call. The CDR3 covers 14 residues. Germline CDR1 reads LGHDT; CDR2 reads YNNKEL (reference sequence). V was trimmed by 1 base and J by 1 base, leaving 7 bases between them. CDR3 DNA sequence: TGTGCCAGCAGCCAAGGTTGGGCGAACACTGAAGCTTTCTTT. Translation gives CASSQGWANTEAFF.

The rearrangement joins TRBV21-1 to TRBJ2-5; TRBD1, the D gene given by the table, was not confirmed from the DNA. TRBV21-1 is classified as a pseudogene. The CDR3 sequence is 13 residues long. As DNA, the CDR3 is TGTGCCAGCAGCAATCCAGTCCAAGAGACCCAGTACTTC. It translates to CASSNPVQETQYF.

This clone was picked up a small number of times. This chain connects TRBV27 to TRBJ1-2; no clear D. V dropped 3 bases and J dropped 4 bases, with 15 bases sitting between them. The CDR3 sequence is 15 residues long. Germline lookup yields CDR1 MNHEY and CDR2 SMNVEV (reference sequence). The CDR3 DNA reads TGTGCCAGCAGTTTCCGGCAGGCCTTCGGCTATGGCTACACCTTC. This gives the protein CASSFRQAFGYGYTF.

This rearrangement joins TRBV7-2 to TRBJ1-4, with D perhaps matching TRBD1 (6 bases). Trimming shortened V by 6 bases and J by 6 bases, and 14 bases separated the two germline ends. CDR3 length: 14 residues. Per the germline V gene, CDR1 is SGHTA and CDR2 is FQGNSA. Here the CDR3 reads CASRSTGWDEKLFF. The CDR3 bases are TGTGCCAGCAGATCCACAGGGTGGGATGAAAAACTGTTTTTT.